This TCR beta chain stems from a study of patients and donors after allogeneic stem cell transplantation (dated by TCRdb to 2020 to 2022). The library was produced with RT-PCR. Reads for this sample came from a NextSeq 550. The public reads were reprocessed in TCRdb via fastp at Q25 and MiXCR, keeping in-frame beta chains. CDR3 protein sequences are deduplicated, and each keeps its most common genes and DNA. Present in this sample are roughly 940,000 distinct CDR3 sequences, more than 15% of which were seen just once. Jointly, the top ten make up 6% of the sample. From the cysteine up to the phenylalanine, the CDR3 has a length of 12 residues. Only the CDR3 region is kept as DNA, spanning 36 bases read in frame from base 1. The germline V gene (reference sequence) sets CDR1 to MNHNY and CDR2 to SVGAGI. V is clipped by 6 bases and J by 12 bases, and the sequence between their germline boundaries is 17 bases long.

Points on this clonotype: Its antigen is unknown. One base away there is no much larger clone; base qualities are not given.

The source is a human donor who was either an allogeneic HSCT recipient or a stem cell or donor lymphocyte infusion donor (not recorded which). It is not recorded whose cells these are; they may come from a transplant donor. This receptor chain uses TRBV6-6 and TRBJ1-1; the D gene is perhaps TRBD1, on 6 matching bases. The material sequenced was blood, either unsorted or a sorted T cell fraction (not recorded which). The CDR3 reads CASSPQGISPFF. The DNA sequence reads TGTGCCAGCAGCCCTCAGGGGATCAGCCCTTTCTTT.